Listed below are T cell receptor beta chains from one sample, sequenced in a study of T cell responses to AZD1222 COVID-19 vaccine. Assay: immunoSEQ multiplex PCR; the TCRdb copy retains only in-frame clones and omits some. The sample shows about 180,000 clones, more than 80% of them seen only once. The sequencing used peripheral blood, collected 28 days after the second dose of the MenACWY control vaccine. The origin of the receptors is an adult who received the MenACWY meningococcal vaccine as a control. Each CDR3 is given with its conserved first and last residue. D genes are given only for firm matches. For some rows the clone size is stated as once, few or many, or as a class when expanded; others skip it.

>TRBJ2-2|-|-|TRBV27
CASTSGAGELFF
TGTGCCAGCACCTCGGGGGCCGGGGAGCTGTTTTTT
>TRBJ1-1|-|-|TRBV7-6
CASSLAGIMNTEAFF
TGTGCCAGCAGCTTAGCAGGGATCATGAACACTGAAGCTTTCTTT
>TRBJ2-6|once|TRBD1|TRBV7-9
CASSHGRTGFFPGANVLTF
TGTGCCAGCAGCCACGGTCGGACAGGATTCTTCCCTGGGGCCAACGTCCTGACTTTC
>TRBJ2-5|few|TRBD2|TRBV11-2
CASSKGTSGPLTQYF
TGTGCCAGCAGCAAGGGGACTAGCGGACCGTTGACCCAGTACTTC
>TRBJ2-2|-|-|TRBV11-3
CASSTRPGGINTGELFF
TGTGCCAGCAGCACGCGACCCGGGGGTATTAACACCGGGGAGCTGTTTTTT
>TRBJ1-1|-|TRBD1|TRBV6-6
CASTWTGSEAFF
TGTGCCAGCACCTGGACAGGGTCTGAAGCTTTCTTT
>TRBJ1-2|once|TRBD1|TRBV5-6
CASSSGGGYGYTF
TGTGCCAGCAGTTCAGGGGGAGGCTATGGCTACACCTTC
>TRBJ2-1|-|TRBD2|TRBV3-1/TRBV3-2
CASSLRADPLAGGSEQFF
TGTGCCAGCAGCCTGAGGGCCGACCCGCTAGCGGGAGGAAGTGAGCAGTTCTTC
>TRBJ1-1|-|-|TRBV7-3
CASSLFGGGINTEAFF
TGTGCCAGCAGCTTGTTTGGGGGTGGAATAAACACTGAAGCTTTCTTT
>TRBJ1-6|-|TRBD1|TRBV10-1
CASSADRESSPLHF
TGCGCCAGCAGTGCGGACAGGGAAAGTTCACCCCTCCACTTT
>TRBJ1-1|-|-|TRBV29-1
CSALWQANTEAFF
TGCAGCGCCCTGTGGCAGGCTAACACTGAAGCTTTCTTT
>TRBJ2-2|-|-|TRBV14
CASSHGGNTGELFF
TGTGCCAGCAGCCATGGGGGGAACACCGGGGAGCTGTTTTTT
>TRBJ2-1|-|TRBD2|TRBV28
CASTPGGRGRALNEQFF
TGTGCCAGCACCCCCGGAGGGCGAGGGAGGGCTCTCAATGAGCAGTTCTTC
>TRBJ2-7|-|TRBD2|TRBV7-9
CASSVAGLAGVGEQYF
TGTGCCAGCAGCGTTGCTGGTTTAGCGGGAGTAGGCGAGCAGTACTTC
>TRBJ2-2|-|TRBD2|TRBV19
CASSMARLAGDTGELFF
TGTGCCAGTAGTATGGCAAGACTAGCGGGAGATACCGGGGAGCTGTTTTTT
>TRBJ1-1|-|-|TRBV28
CASSLSVAVKVAFF
TGTGCCAGCAGTTTATCTGTGGCGGTGAAAGTGGCTTTCTTT
>TRBJ1-2|-|-|TRBV2
CASREPGYGYTF
TGTGCCAGCAGAGAACCAGGGTATGGCTACACCTTC
>TRBJ2-3|-|TRBD2|TRBV6-2/TRBV6-3
CASTPGLATDTQYF
TGTGCCAGCACCCCGGGACTAGCCACAGATACGCAGTATTTT
>TRBJ2-7|-|-|TRBV5-1
CASSPRDTAGEQYF
TGCGCCAGCAGCCCTCGGGACACGGCCGGGGAGCAGTACTTC
>TRBJ2-5|once|-|TRBV2
CASSVRLEETQYF
TGTGCCAGCAGTGTTAGACTAGAAGAGACCCAGTACTTC
>TRBJ1-1|-|-|TRBV27
CASSLAGSTEAFF
TGTGCCAGCAGTTTAGCTGGGAGCACTGAAGCTTTCTTT
>TRBJ2-2|-|-|TRBV28
CASRSGTHTGELFF
TGTGCCAGCAGGTCCGGGACCCACACCGGGGAGCTGTTTTTT
>TRBJ1-4|-|-|TRBV28
CASSLSDPEKLFF
TGTGCCAGCAGCTTAAGTGATCCCGAAAAACTGTTTTTT
>TRBJ2-7|-|-|TRBV11-2
CASSSYYEQYF
TGTGCCAGCAGCTCCTACTACGAGCAGTACTTC
>TRBJ2-7|-|TRBD2|TRBV13
CASSYISGRGSYEQYF
TGTGCCAGCAGCTACATTAGCGGGAGAGGGAGTTACGAGCAGTACTTC
>TRBJ1-1|-|TRBD1|TRBV28
CASSSQGGNTEAFF
TGTGCCAGCAGTTCCCAGGGGGGGAACACTGAAGCTTTCTTT
>TRBJ1-5|-|-|TRBV6-1
CASSDGPHQPQHF
TGTGCCAGCAGTGATGGACCTCATCAGCCCCAGCATTTT
>TRBJ2-5|-|TRBD2|TRBV6-2/TRBV6-3
CASSYSAGRRETQYF
TGTGCCAGCAGTTACTCGGCCGGGAGGAGGGAGACCCAGTACTTC
>TRBJ1-1|-|TRBD1|TRBV29-1
CSEIKGAGPNTEAFF
TGCAGCGAGATCAAGGGGGCAGGGCCGAACACTGAAGCTTTCTTT
>TRBJ2-2|-|TRBD1|TRBV6-5
CASRRDREAGELFF
TGTGCCAGCAGAAGGGACAGGGAGGCCGGGGAGCTGTTTTTT
>TRBJ1-5|-|-|TRBV4-3
CASSQDRTAYSNQPQHF
TGCGCCAGCAGCCAAGATAGGACAGCCTATAGCAATCAGCCCCAGCATTTT
>TRBJ2-3|-|-|TRBV4-3
CASSQERGSTSTDTQYF
TGCGCCAGCAGCCAAGAAAGAGGGAGTACTAGCACAGATACGCAGTATTTT
>TRBJ1-1|-|TRBD1|TRBV6-1
CASSEGKRGRMVAFF
TGTGCCAGCAGTGAAGGAAAGAGGGGGCGCATGGTCGCTTTCTTT
>TRBJ2-7|-|-|TRBV11-3
CATTWGGRGSYEQYF
TGTGCCACCACCTGGGGGGGCAGGGGATCCTACGAGCAGTACTTC
>TRBJ2-2|-|-|TRBV27
CASSSTRWTINTGELFF
TGTGCCAGCAGTTCAACCCGATGGACAATAAACACCGGGGAGCTGTTTTTT
>TRBJ2-5|-|-|TRBV9
CASSVSLIQETQYF
TGTGCCAGCAGCGTATCTCTTATCCAAGAGACCCAGTACTTC
>TRBJ2-3|-|-|TRBV6-6
CASSYSVARGDTQYF
TGTGCCAGCAGTTACTCGGTTGCCCGGGGAGATACGCAGTATTTT
>TRBJ1-4|-|-|TRBV7-6
CASSAVESLNEKLFF
TGTGCCAGCAGCGCAGTGGAAAGTCTTAATGAAAAACTGTTTTTT
>TRBJ2-5|-|TRBD2|TRBV27
CASSLRLAGGSQYF
TGTGCCAGCAGTTTGAGACTAGCGGGAGGGAGCCAGTACTTC
>TRBJ2-7|-|-|TRBV28
CASSFGFSREQYF
TGTGCCAGCAGTTTCGGGTTTAGCCGCGAGCAGTACTTC
>TRBJ2-7|-|-|TRBV10-3
CAISEVGQGSEQYF
TGTGCCATCAGTGAGGTTGGGCAGGGAAGCGAGCAGTACTTC
>TRBJ1-5|-|TRBD1|TRBV20-1
CSASTRGSGQPQHF
TGCAGTGCTAGTACCAGGGGGAGTGGTCAGCCCCAGCATTTT
>TRBJ1-4|once|-|TRBV2
CASSEGLPNEKLFF
TGTGCCAGCAGTGAAGGTCTGCCTAATGAAAAACTGTTTTTT
>TRBJ2-2|-|-|TRBV21-1
CASSNLNGGTSGRQNTGELFF
TGTGCCAGCAGCAATTTAAACGGGGGGACTAGCGGGAGGCAGAACACCGGGGAGCTGTTTTTT
>TRBJ2-3|-|TRBD1|TRBV5-4
CASSSQGTSDTQYF
TGTGCCAGCAGCTCACAGGGGACGTCAGATACGCAGTATTTT
>TRBJ1-2|-|-|TRBV5-1
CASSQSGDRGYTF
TGCGCCAGCAGCCAATCAGGGGATCGTGGCTACACCTTC
>TRBJ2-5|-|TRBD2|TRBV5-1
CASSLVASGGRETQYF
TGCGCCAGCAGCTTGGTAGCTAGCGGGGGGCGAGAGACCCAGTACTTC
>TRBJ1-1|-|TRBD1|TRBV5-1
CASSLLTGMNTEAFF
TGCGCCAGCAGCCTACTGACAGGGATGAACACTGAAGCTTTCTTT
>TRBJ1-1|few|-|TRBV6-2/TRBV6-3
CASSYGPDNTEAFF
TGTGCCAGCAGTTACGGACCAGACAACACTGAAGCTTTCTTT
>TRBJ1-5|-|TRBD1|TRBV28
CASTPEGQGFYQPQHF
TGTGCCAGCACCCCGGAGGGACAGGGTTTTTACCAGCCCCAGCATTTT
>TRBJ2-7|-|-|TRBV23-1
CASTRTDEQYF
TGCGCCAGCACAAGGACAGACGAGCAGTACTTC
>TRBJ1-6|-|-|TRBV28
CASSLMSGGAGGSPLHF
TGTGCCAGCAGTTTAATGTCGGGGGGGGCGGGAGGTTCACCCCTCCACTTT